This T cell receptor (beta chain) appears in the sequencing data of a study of CD8 T cells in ankylosing spondylitis (dated by TCRdb to about 2017). Describing the broader study: The study profiled T cell receptor beta repertoires in healthy donors and ankylosing spondylitis patients to find disease-linked TCR variants. Peripheral blood was sampled, and synovial fluid was also collected from ankylosing spondylitis patients. The full study cohort was made up of about two dozen ankylosing spondylitis patients and 108 healthy donors.

Overall study results and their limits: According to the report, matched synovial fluid samples from ankylosing spondylitis patients were significantly enriched for the disease-linked clones. Blood from ankylosing spondylitis patients appeared to be characterized by a TCR beta motif made up of several highly homologous amino acid variants. Some of the motif variants had been reported before in the synovial fluid and blood of reactive arthritis patients, a finding that suggests common disease-initiation mechanisms. In peripheral blood, the disease-linked clones were found at relatively low frequencies and had a CD8+ phenotype.

The sequencer listed for this sample is Illumina HiSeq 2500. Quantitative 5'-RACE with molecular barcodes was the method used to prepare the TCR beta libraries. For the original study's pipeline: Disease-linked TCR variants were identified with a new computational method built on a probabilistic model of VDJ rearrangement. The raw public data were reprocessed by TCRdb itself: fastp quality trimming at Q25, MiXCR clonotype calling, in-frame beta chains only. Every CDR3 protein is listed once, alongside the most common genes and DNA of its rows. TCRdb, not the original authors, processed these V and J calls. For this sample the table gives about 360,000 distinct CDR3 sequences, of which around 15% were detected only once. The ten most abundant clones make up 1.1% of the sample. As concerns this clonotype: No cognate antigen has been identified for it. No qualities accompany the bases; no much larger clone lies one base away.

Sequenced: blood, either unsorted or a sorted T cell fraction (not recorded which). The TCR sequence derives from a male donor with ankylosing spondylitis or in good health (not recorded which).

This receptor carries the CDR3 CASSLAYGSNTEAFF. The sequenced DNA: TGCGCCAGCAGCTTGGCCTACGGATCGAACACTGAAGCTTTCTTT. The rearranged chain carries TRBV5-1 and TRBJ1-1, with the identity of the D gene unclear. The V end loses 0 bases and the J end loses 1 base, and a stretch of 10 bases separates them. Inclusive of the bounding cysteine and phenylalanine, the CDR3 is 15 residues long. Just CDR3 DNA is preserved here, 45 bases in frame from base 1. The CDR1 and CDR2 encoded by the germline V gene are SGHRS and YFSETQ.